The 9 T cell receptor beta chains presented below share a single source sample, sequenced in a study of blood T cells in healthy people across ages (dated by TCRdb to about 2015). The method behind the library was 5' RACE. Sequenced on an Illumina HiSeq 2500. The second PCR ran for about 7 to 11 cycles and used a J-beta primer mix along with a sample-barcoded 5' primer. TCRdb redid the processing of the public reads, applying fastp at Q25 and MiXCR, and retained in-frame beta chains. Rows are combined by CDR3 protein, so each entry shows the most common genes and DNA. Present in this sample are approximately 830,000 distinct CDR3 sequences, under 80% of which were seen just once. The ten largest clones add up to approximately 30% of the sample. The sample was blood. Source of these receptors: a man younger than 40 in good health.

Ten or more counts support this clonotype. The CDR3 is CSAPRLGGPSGAQYF. As DNA, the CDR3 is TGCAGTGCTCCCCGACTAGGGGGGCCAAGTGGGGCCCAGTACTTC. This chain joins TRBV20-1 and TRBJ2-5, with D perhaps matching TRBD1 or TRBD2 (6 bases each). This CDR3 is built from 15 residues. The V and J ends lost 5 bases and 9 bases respectively, with 25 bases between them. Germline CDR1 reads DFQATT; CDR2 reads SNEGSKA (reference sequence).

The chain is built from TRBV10-3 and TRBJ2-3; D is possibly TRBD2 (5 bases). V lost 6 bases and J lost 11, with 18 bases in between. The V gene's germline CDR1 is ENHRY and CDR2 SYGVKD. There are 13 residues in the CDR3. Here the CDR3 reads CAISPPDGEKQYF. The CDR3 bases are TGTGCCATCAGCCCTCCGGACGGGGAAAAGCAGTATTTT.

The J gene is TRBJ1-6, the V gene TRBV12-3 or TRBV12-4, with D possibly being TRBD1 (6 bases). The CDR3 is 13 amino acids. Trimming removed 5 bases from V and 11 bases from J, with 13 bases in between. CDR3 sequence: CASSVGRGAPLHF. DNA of the CDR3: TGTGCCAGCAGTGTAGGGAGGGGGGCACCCCTCCACTTT.

This sequence joins TRBV29-1 and TRBJ2-1; 12 bases align to TRBD1. Germline assignment: CDR1 SQVTM and CDR2 ANQGSEA. Trimming took 5 bases from V and 9 from J; bases not matched to a gene: 5. CDR3 size: 13 residues. The CDR3 region has the DNA TGCAGCGTTCCGGGACAGGGGGCGGTTGAGCAGTTCTTC. Protein: CSVPGQGAVEQFF.

CDR3 nucleotide sequence: TGTGCCAGCAGCCGCCTCGGACTAGCGGGGAGCAATGAGCAGTTCTTC. Residues: CASSRLGLAGSNEQFF. The chain recombines TRBV4-2 with TRBJ2-1; 12 bases fit TRBD2. The germline V gene encodes CDR1 LGHNA and CDR2 YNFKEQ. J was trimmed by 6 bases and V by 4 bases; bases with no gene match: 7. The CDR3 covers 16 residues.

The chain couples TRBV28 to TRBJ2-7; TRBD2 is a possible D gene (5 bases). V shed 5 bases and J shed 0 bases, with 17 bases lying between them. The germline gives CDR1 MDHEN, CDR2 SYDVKM. The CDR3 covers 16 residues. The CDR3 nucleotides read TGTGCCAGCAGTCCCCTTACTAGTACAAGCTCCTACGAGCAGTACTTC. It encodes CASSPLTSTSSYEQYF.

This clonotype appeared a few times. The rearrangement links TRBV12-3 or TRBV12-4 to TRBJ1-2, with no clear D. V was shortened by 5 bases and J by 6 bases, with 13 bases between the two germline ends. The CDR3 is 13 amino acids. The CDR3 loop is CASSRPGEDGYTF. CDR3 DNA: TGTGCCAGCAGTCGACCGGGTGAGGATGGCTACACCTTC.

This clonotype was recorded a few times. The rearrangement joins TRBV12-3 or TRBV12-4 to TRBJ2-1; D uncertain. The germline V and J ends were trimmed by 5 bases and 4 bases, with 9 bases remaining between them. The CDR3 totals 13 residues. CDR3 in amino acids: CASSITVYNEQFF. Written as DNA, the CDR3 is TGTGCCAGCAGTATCACAGTTTACAATGAGCAGTTCTTC.

The CDR3 loop is CASSLGYSETQYF. The CDR3 DNA reads as TGTGCCAGCAGTTTAGGCTATTCAGAGACCCAGTACTTC. J is TRBJ2-5 and V is TRBV28, with D uncertain. Germline CDR1 MDHEN, CDR2 SYDVKM. The CDR3 length is 13 residues. V shed 2 bases and J shed 4 bases, with 8 bases lying between them.